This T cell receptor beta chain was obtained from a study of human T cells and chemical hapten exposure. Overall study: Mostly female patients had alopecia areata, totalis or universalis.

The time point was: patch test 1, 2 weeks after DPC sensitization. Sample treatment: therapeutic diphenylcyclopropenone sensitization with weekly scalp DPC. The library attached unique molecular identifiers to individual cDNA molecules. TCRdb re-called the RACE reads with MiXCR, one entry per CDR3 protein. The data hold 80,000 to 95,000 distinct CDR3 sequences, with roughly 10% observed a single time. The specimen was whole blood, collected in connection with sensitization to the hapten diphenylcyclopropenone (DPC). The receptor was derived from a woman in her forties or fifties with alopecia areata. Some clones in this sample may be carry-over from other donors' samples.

The DNA for the CDR3 is TGTGCCAGCTCACCGGTCAGTGGCTACGAGCAGTACTTC. Its translation is CASSPVSGYEQYF. V and J are TRBV18 and TRBJ2-7; no firm D call. Trimming took 3 bases from V and 3 from J, leaving 9 bases between them. Germline values: CDR1 KGHSH, CDR2 LQKENI. The CDR3 spans 13 residues.